These 23 T cell receptor beta chains came from one sample sequenced in a study of blood T cell repertoires in COVID-19 (dated by TCRdb to 2020 to 2021). The library was generated by the immunoSEQ multiplex PCR assay. The table comes from immuneACCESS by way of TCRdb, which keeps in-frame sequences with V and J called. Part of the clones is missing from these tables; in studies checked, under half for an unresolved V gene and the rest for unknown reasons. For this sample the table gives 200,000 to 250,000 clones, of which about nine tenths were detected only once. Approximately 5.9% of the sample belongs to the ten largest clones. The sample was peripheral blood. These receptors were taken from an older man with acute or convalescent COVID-19.

This clone was found once. The rearrangement links TRBV18 to TRBJ2-3; 11 nucleotides align to TRBD2. V shed 2 bases and J 2 bases; nucleotides not matched to a gene: 3. The CDR3 runs 16 residues. Per the germline V gene, CDR1 is KGHSH and CDR2 is LQKENI. CDR3 in amino acids: CASSPASGRPTDTQYF. CDR3 in DNA: TGTGCCAGCTCACCAGCTAGCGGGAGGCCCACAGATACGCAGTATTTT.

The CDR3 DNA reads TGTGCCAGCAGCTTAGTGCTAGCGGGAGCCCATGAGCAGTTCTTC. Encoded protein: CASSLVLAGAHEQFF. The chain uses TRBV11-3 and TRBJ2-1; TRBD2 aligns across 10 bases. The germline V gene encodes CDR1 SGHNT and CDR2 YENEEA. This CDR3 has 15 residues. Losses at the gene ends were 1 base for V and 8 bases for J; bases not matched to a gene: 5.

V usage is TRBV7-2 and J usage is TRBJ2-3, with 8 positions matching TRBD2. V gave up 2 bases and J gave up 5 bases; unmatched junction bases: 6. The CDR3 runs to 15 residues. Germline CDR1 SGHTA, CDR2 FQGNSA. CDR3 nucleotides: TGTGCCAGCAGCTTAAATAGCGGGAAAGTAGATACGCAGTATTTT. It encodes CASSLNSGKVDTQYF.

The V and J genes are TRBV7-9 and TRBJ2-7, with 9 bases identical to TRBD1. V lost 5 bases and J lost 7; bases outside the gene matches: 9. Germline lookup yields CDR1 SEHNR and CDR2 FQNEAQ (reference sequence). CDR3 length: 14 residues. CDR3 sequence reads: CASSATDRGGEQYF. The CDR3 bases are TGTGCCAGCAGCGCTACGGACAGGGGAGGGGAGCAGTACTTC.

The rearrangement joins TRBV9 to TRBJ2-1; 7 nucleotides line up with TRBD2. This CDR3 has 16 amino acids. Germline V gene sequence: CDR1 SGDLS, CDR2 YYNGEE. With 1 base clipped from V and 3 bases from J, the junction kept 7 bases outside the gene matches. DNA of the CDR3: TGTGCCAGCAGCGTAAGGGCGGGAGCCCTCTACAATGAGCAGTTCTTC. Translation: CASSVRAGALYNEQFF.

The rearrangement uses TRBV6-6 and TRBJ1-4; 7 bases are a match to TRBD1. Germline V gene data show CDR1 as MNHNY and CDR2 as SVGAGI (reference sequence). J was trimmed by 2 bases and V by 5 bases; bases with no gene match: 8. The CDR3 spans 16 residues. CDR3 nucleotide sequence: TGTGCCAGCAGTAGCCTACAGGGGAACACTAATGAAAAACTGTTTTTT. Its translation is CASSSLQGNTNEKLFF.

The rearrangement links TRBV7-6 to TRBJ1-6, with a tentative D call TRBD1 (5 bases). The CDR3 extends over 15 amino acids. CDR1 and CDR2 from the germline V gene are SGHVS and FNYEAQ. V lost 1 base to trimming and J lost 7 bases, with 11 bases between them. The CDR3 nucleotides are TGTGCCAGCAGCTTAGAAGCGCAGGGAAATTCACCCCTCCACTTT. This codes for CASSLEAQGNSPLHF.

J is TRBJ2-7 and V is TRBV18, with 9 nucleotides matching TRBD1. Germline V gene sequence: CDR1 KGHSH, CDR2 LQKENI. There are 15 residues in the CDR3. Trimming cost V 5 bases and J 2 bases; bases outside gene matches: 7. The CDR3 DNA is TGTGCCAGCTCAGCTACAGGGGGCGCCCCCTACGAGCAGTACTTC. It yields the protein CASSATGGAPYEQYF.

This chain joins TRBV5-1 and TRBJ2-1; D remains unclear. Germline V gene sequence: CDR1 SGHRS, CDR2 YFSETQ. The V end was cut by 3 bases, the J end by 9 bases, with 22 bases between. This CDR3 region has 16 residues. The CDR3 region has the DNA TGCGCCAGCAGCTCCGACCCCTCCCAGAGCGCTCGTGAGCAGTTCTTC. Protein: CASSSDPSQSAREQFF. Full variable domain (rest looked up from reference TRBV5-1 and TRBJ2-1): KAGVTQTPRYLIKTRGQQVTLSCSPISGHRSVSWYQQTPGQGLQFLFEYFSETQRNKGNFPGRFSGRQFSNSRSEMNVSTLELGDSALYLCASSSDPSQSAREQFFGPGTRLTVL.

The J gene is TRBJ1-3, the V gene TRBV21-1. TRBV21-1 is marked as a pseudogene. This CDR3 has 11 residues. The CDR3 loop is CARGTGNTIYF. CDR3 sequence (DNA): TGTGCGCGGGGGACAGGAAACACCATATATTTT.

The rearrangement links TRBV5-4 to TRBJ2-2; maybe TRBD2 (6 bases). V lost 5 bases and J 0 bases, leaving 14 bases between the germline ends. The CDR3 is 16 residues long. CDR1 is SGHNT and CDR2 is YYREEE in the germline V gene (reference sequence). CDR3 region: CASSPGGASNTGELFF. Written as DNA, the CDR3 is TGTGCCAGCAGTCCTGGCGGGGCTTCGAACACCGGGGAGCTGTTTTTT.

The CDR3 region has the DNA TGCAGCGTTGAATCCAGGGGACAGTCACTCTATGGCTACACCTTC. Its translation is CSVESRGQSLYGYTF. The J gene is TRBJ1-2, the V gene TRBV29-1; TRBD1 aligns across 7 bases. Germline V lookup: CDR1 SQVTM, CDR2 ANQGSEA. The CDR3 spans 15 residues. J lost 4 bases, V lost 2 bases, and 10 bases had no gene match.

The chain joins TRBV5-1 to TRBJ2-1; 13 positions match TRBD2. V lost 0 bases and J lost 9; bases outside the gene matches: 6. There are 16 residues in the CDR3. Per the germline V gene, CDR1 is SGHRS and CDR2 is YFSETQ. The CDR3 DNA sequence: TGCGCCAGCAGCTTGGAACTAGCGGGAGGGCCCGGTGAGCAGTTCTTC. Its translation is CASSLELAGGPGEQFF.

This chain links TRBV7-9 with TRBJ2-5, with 9 nucleotides matching TRBD1. Germline CDR1 SEHNR, CDR2 FQNEAQ (reference sequence). This CDR3 region has 15 residues. Losses at the gene ends were 3 bases for V and 5 bases for J; bases not matched to a gene: 7. CDR3 protein: CASSLGQGREETQYF. CDR3 nucleotide sequence: TGTGCCAGCAGCTTGGGACAGGGCCGAGAGGAGACCCAGTACTTC.

This clone was counted a single time. The V and J genes are TRBV7-8 and TRBJ1-5, with 8 bases matching TRBD1. The CDR3 covers 17 residues. V gave up 3 bases and J gave up 4 bases; unmatched junction bases: 11. Germline assignment: CDR1 SGHVS and CDR2 FQNEAQ. DNA for the CDR3: TGTGCCAGCAGCTTCCTTTGGAGTGGACAGGGAAATCAGCCCCAGCATTTT. Residues: CASSFLWSGQGNQPQHF.

In its sample, this clone was seen a few times. The chain links TRBV7-9 to TRBJ1-1, with 10 bases aligning to TRBD1. The CDR3 is 15 amino acids. The V segment lost 7 bases and the J segment 4 bases; nucleotides outside the gene matches: 9. Germline CDR1 reads SEHNR; CDR2 reads FQNEAQ (reference sequence). CDR3 DNA: TGTGCCAGCACCGAGACAGGGGGCGGTCGCACTGAAGCTTTCTTT. This sequence encodes CASTETGGGRTEAFF.

The chain joins TRBV4-1 to TRBJ1-1, with D perhaps TRBD1 (6 bases). There are 14 residues in the CDR3. Per germline, CDR1 MGHRA and CDR2 YSYEKL. V was clipped by 5 bases and J by 2 bases, with 12 bases between them. As DNA, the CDR3 is TGCGCCAGCAGCTTCCGGACAGACAACACTGAAGCTTTCTTT. Translated: CASSFRTDNTEAFF.

The CDR3 region has the DNA TGTGCCTGGAGTGTTCACTACCTGGACTACAATGAGCAGTTCTTC. It yields the protein CAWSVHYLDYNEQFF. V and J are TRBV30 and TRBJ2-1; unclear D gene. The CDR3 consists of 15 residues. Germline loops: CDR1 GTSNPN, CDR2 SVGIG (reference sequence). Trimming pared 0 bases from V and 3 bases from J, leaving 12 bases between.

This chain uses TRBV5-8 with TRBJ1-2; D not certain. This CDR3 contains 16 residues. Germline CDR1 reads SGHTS; CDR2 reads YDEGEE. Trimming stripped 1 base from V and 1 base from J, with 14 bases between. The CDR3 here is CASSLSQAVYNYGYTF. The CDR3 DNA reads as TGTGCCAGCAGCTTGAGTCAGGCAGTCTATAACTATGGCTACACCTTC.

The rearrangement uses TRBV14 and TRBJ2-3, with D unclear. Germline V gene data show CDR1 as SGHDN and CDR2 as FVKESK. The germline V and J ends were trimmed by 1 base and 2 bases, with 16 bases remaining between them. The CDR3 has 17 amino acids. The CDR3 region is CASSQGYSRMSTDTQYF. CDR3 bases: TGTGCCAGCAGCCAAGGTTACTCCCGTATGTCCACAGATACGCAGTATTTT.

This clone is a singleton in its sample. This chain uses TRBV27 with TRBJ1-2, with 7 bases that match TRBD1. Losses at the gene ends were 2 bases for V and 5 bases for J; bases not matched to a gene: 8. The length of the CDR3 is 15 residues. Germline lookup yields CDR1 MNHEY and CDR2 SMNVEV (reference sequence). The CDR3 region is CASSLTRDRTYGYTF. The CDR3 DNA follows: TGTGCCAGCAGTTTAACCCGGGACAGAACTTATGGCTACACCTTC.

This sequence joins TRBV30 and TRBJ1-2; 8 nucleotides line up with TRBD1. Germline loops: CDR1 GTSNPN, CDR2 SVGIG (reference sequence). The CDR3 extends over 12 amino acids. With 2 bases clipped from V and 7 bases from J, the junction kept 3 bases outside the gene matches. The CDR3 sequence: CAWSQDRAGYTF. The CDR3 nucleotides read TGTGCCTGGAGTCAGGACAGGGCTGGCTACACCTTC.

This chain uses TRBV9 with TRBJ2-2; TRBD2 matches 12 bases. CDR1 and CDR2 (germline): SGDLS, YYNGEE. This CDR3 region has 17 residues. V shed 3 bases and J 4 bases; nucleotides not matched to a gene: 7. The CDR3 sequence: CASSARTSGIGTGELFF. The CDR3 nucleotides read TGTGCCAGCAGCGCACGGACTAGCGGGATTGGCACCGGGGAGCTGTTTTTT.